This T cell receptor (beta chain) was sequenced for a study of cytomegalovirus exposure and HLA in healthy donors. This CDR3 comprises 14 residues. Germline CDR1 and CDR2: SGHNT and YYREEE (reference sequence). V lost 3 bases and J 7 bases, leaving 14 bases between the germline ends. Study-wide results and limits: The authors enumerated some 170 TCR beta chains as linked to cytomegalovirus. TRBV6-2, TRBV6-3 and some other V segments were unresolvable in 87-base-pair reads. The study carried out a later analysis of TCR beta sequences. It associated approximately 17,000 of them with specific HLA alleles at a false discovery rate of 0.05.

Worth noting for this clone: No antigen is known for it.

The PCR contained 60 Vbeta and 13 Jbeta primers. Here immunoSEQ multiplex PCR was the method, and the copy in TCRdb shows in-frame clones only, minus some. The table has roughly 100,000 clones, over 80% seen once; the top ten hold approximately 6.1%. The chain combines TRBV5-4 with TRBJ2-4; tentatively, D is TRBD2 (6 bases). This clonotype originated in a man between 18 and 35 years old in good health and CMV-seronegative. Input material: PBMCs. The CDR3 loop reads CASSYSGGGNIQYF. In DNA form, the CDR3 reads TGTGCCAGCAGCTATTCCGGGGGAGGTAACATTCAGTACTTC.